The rows below give T cell receptor beta chains drawn from one sample of a study of beta chain features in type 1 diabetes. The data were produced by immunoSEQ multiplex PCR, yet TCRdb's version contains in-frame clones alone and is incomplete. The sample consists of 140,000 to 150,000 clones, about 13% of them appearing once. The source material was central memory CD4+ T cells from blood. The receptors were gathered from a man between 18 and 29 years old with type 1 diabetes. The CDR3 runs from the conserved cysteine through the conserved F or W. The D gene is left open where the match is weak. Size tells how often a clone was seen (once, few, many) or the class of an expanded clone, and some rows leave it out.

v_call	clone_size	d_call	j_call	cdr3_aa	cdr3_nt
TRBV6-1	few	TRBD1	TRBJ1-2	CASSEARTGRGGYGYTF	TGTGCCAGCAGTGAAGCGAGGACAGGTCGGGGTGGCTATGGCTACACCTTC
TRBV28	.	.	TRBJ2-3	CASVVPGSDTDTQYF	TGTGCCAGCGTCGTTCCAGGTTCCGACACAGATACGCAGTATTTT
TRBV18	few	TRBD1	TRBJ1-6	CASSPTGEKSPLHF	TGTGCCAGCTCACCGACAGGGGAGAAGTCACCCCTCCACTTT
TRBV4-2	few	TRBD1	TRBJ2-3	CASSSRGTGGTDTQYF	TGTGCCAGCAGCTCTCGCGGGACAGGGGGCACAGATACGCAGTATTTT
TRBV5-4	once	TRBD1	TRBJ2-1	CASSLGRDREQFF	TGTGCCAGCAGCTTGGGTCGGGACAGGGAGCAGTTCTTC
TRBV7-2	.	.	TRBJ2-1	CASRDLEQGFREQFF	TGTGCCAGCAGGGACCTAGAGCAGGGCTTCCGTGAGCAGTTCTTC
TRBV7-8	few	TRBD2	TRBJ2-1	CASSAGLGVTFF	TGTGCCAGCAGCGCAGGACTAGGCGTCACGTTCTTC
TRBV9	.	.	TRBJ2-2	CASKTGRSAGELFF	TGTGCCAGCAAGACAGGGAGGTCAGCCGGGGAGCTGTTTTTT
TRBV19	few	.	TRBJ1-1	CASSRHLGGEAFF	TGTGCCAGTAGTCGGCACTTGGGTGGTGAAGCTTTCTTT
TRBV7-9	.	.	TRBJ1-1	CASSPREVGNTEAFF	TGTGCCAGCAGCCCCAGGGAGGTCGGGAACACTGAAGCTTTCTTT
TRBV18	.	TRBD2	TRBJ2-3	CASSPSGGSTDTQYF	TGTGCCAGCTCACCCAGCGGGGGAAGCACAGATACGCAGTATTTT
TRBV19	few	.	TRBJ1-2	CASKPGPPYGYTF	TGTGCCAGTAAGCCGGGACCTCCATATGGCTACACCTTC
TRBV6-5	.	.	TRBJ1-6	CASSSDSGWGNSPLHF	TGTGCCAGCAGTTCGGACTCTGGCTGGGGTAATTCACCCCTCCACTTT
TRBV18	.	.	TRBJ2-7	CASSPPARNSYEQYF	TGTGCCAGCTCACCACCGGCCAGGAACAGCTACGAGCAGTACTTC
TRBV7-2	.	.	TRBJ1-2	CASSLSSNYGYTF	TGTGCCAGCAGCTTAAGCAGTAACTATGGCTACACCTTC
TRBV7-8	few	.	TRBJ2-3	CASCKGHLTDTQYF	TGTGCCAGCTGTAAGGGACACCTCACAGATACGCAGTATTTT
TRBV29-1	few	.	TRBJ1-2	CSVQGSDGYTF	TGCAGCGTGCAGGGTAGCGATGGCTACACCTTC
TRBV5-4	.	.	TRBJ2-2	CASSPVAGADTGELFF	TGTGCCAGCAGCCCGGTGGCGGGGGCGGACACCGGGGAGCTGTTTTTT
TRBV20-1	few	.	TRBJ2-3	CSAIGRDTQYF	TGCAGTGCTATTGGAAGAGATACGCAGTATTTT
TRBV27	few	TRBD1	TRBJ1-4	CASSPGWGQATNEKLFF	TGTGCCAGCAGCCCCGGGTGGGGACAGGCAACTAATGAAAAACTGTTTTTT
TRBV2	few	.	TRBJ1-6	CASSPVDPYNSPLHF	TGTGCCAGCAGCCCCGTGGACCCCTATAATTCACCCCTCCACTTT
TRBV30	.	.	TRBJ1-4	CAWSAQGGEKLFF	TGTGCCTGGAGTGCGCAGGGTGGGGAAAAACTGTTTTTT
TRBV28	few	.	TRBJ1-6	CASSEQARVRSPLHF	TGTGCCAGCAGTGAACAAGCTAGGGTTCGTTCACCCCTCCACTTT
TRBV5-6	.	.	TRBJ2-5	CASSLVAEETQYF	TGTGCCAGCAGCTTGGTGGCAGAAGAGACCCAGTACTTC
TRBV30	.	.	TRBJ1-1	CAWSPGSMNTEAFF	TGTGCCTGGAGCCCCGGCAGCATGAACACTGAAGCTTTCTTT
TRBV30	.	.	TRBJ2-1	CAWSVRPRPSGNEQFF	TGTGCCTGGAGTGTACGCCCTAGGCCATCCGGGAATGAGCAGTTCTTC
TRBV7-9	.	.	TRBJ2-5	CASSLVSTETQYF	TGTGCCAGCAGCTTAGTATCGACGGAGACCCAGTACTTC